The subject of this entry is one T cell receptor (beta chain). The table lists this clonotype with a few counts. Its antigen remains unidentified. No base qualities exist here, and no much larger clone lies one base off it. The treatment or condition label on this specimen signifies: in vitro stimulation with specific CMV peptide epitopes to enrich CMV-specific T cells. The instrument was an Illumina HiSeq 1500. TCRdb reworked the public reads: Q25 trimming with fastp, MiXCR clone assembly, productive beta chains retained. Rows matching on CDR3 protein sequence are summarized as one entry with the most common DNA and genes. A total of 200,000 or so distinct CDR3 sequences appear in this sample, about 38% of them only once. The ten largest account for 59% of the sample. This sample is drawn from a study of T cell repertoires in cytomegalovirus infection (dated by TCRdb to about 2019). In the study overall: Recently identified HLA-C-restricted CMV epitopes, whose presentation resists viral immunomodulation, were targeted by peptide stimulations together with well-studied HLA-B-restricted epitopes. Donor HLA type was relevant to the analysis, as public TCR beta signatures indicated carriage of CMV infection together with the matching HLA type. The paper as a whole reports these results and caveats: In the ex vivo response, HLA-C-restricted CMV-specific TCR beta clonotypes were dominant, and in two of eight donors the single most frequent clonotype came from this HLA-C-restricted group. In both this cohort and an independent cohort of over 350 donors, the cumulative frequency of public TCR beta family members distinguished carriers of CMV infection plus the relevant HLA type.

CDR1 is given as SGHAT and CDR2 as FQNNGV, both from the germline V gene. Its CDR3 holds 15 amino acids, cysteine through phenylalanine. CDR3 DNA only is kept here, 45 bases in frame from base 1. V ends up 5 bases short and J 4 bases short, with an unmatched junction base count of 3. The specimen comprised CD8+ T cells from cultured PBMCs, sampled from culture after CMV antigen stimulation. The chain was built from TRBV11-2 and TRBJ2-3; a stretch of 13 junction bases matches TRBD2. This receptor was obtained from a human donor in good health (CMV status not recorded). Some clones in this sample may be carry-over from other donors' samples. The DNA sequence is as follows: TGTGCCAGCAGCCCCGGGACTAGCGGGGCAGATACGCAGTATTTT. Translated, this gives CASSPGTSGADTQYF. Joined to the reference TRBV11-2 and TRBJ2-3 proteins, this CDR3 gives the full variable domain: EAGVAQSPRYKIIEKRQSVAFWCNPISGHATLYWYQQILGQGPKLLIQFQNNGVVDDSQLPKDRFSAERLKGVDSTLKIQPAKLEDSAVYLCASSPGTSGADTQYFGPGTRLTVL.